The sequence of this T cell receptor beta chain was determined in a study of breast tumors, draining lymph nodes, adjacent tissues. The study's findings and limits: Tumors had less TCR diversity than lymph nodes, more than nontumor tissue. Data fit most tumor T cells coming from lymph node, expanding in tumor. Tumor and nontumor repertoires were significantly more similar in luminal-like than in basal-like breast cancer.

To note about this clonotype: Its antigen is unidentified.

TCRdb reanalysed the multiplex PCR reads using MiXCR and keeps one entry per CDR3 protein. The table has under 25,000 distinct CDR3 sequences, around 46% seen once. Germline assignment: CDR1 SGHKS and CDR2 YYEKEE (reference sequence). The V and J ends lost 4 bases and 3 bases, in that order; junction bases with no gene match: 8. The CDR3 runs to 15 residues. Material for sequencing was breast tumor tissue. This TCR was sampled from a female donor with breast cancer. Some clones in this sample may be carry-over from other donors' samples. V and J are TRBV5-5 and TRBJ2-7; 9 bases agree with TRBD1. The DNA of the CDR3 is TGTGCCAGCAGCGGAACCGGGACAGGGCTCTACGAGCAGTACTTC. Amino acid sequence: CASSGTGTGLYEQYF.